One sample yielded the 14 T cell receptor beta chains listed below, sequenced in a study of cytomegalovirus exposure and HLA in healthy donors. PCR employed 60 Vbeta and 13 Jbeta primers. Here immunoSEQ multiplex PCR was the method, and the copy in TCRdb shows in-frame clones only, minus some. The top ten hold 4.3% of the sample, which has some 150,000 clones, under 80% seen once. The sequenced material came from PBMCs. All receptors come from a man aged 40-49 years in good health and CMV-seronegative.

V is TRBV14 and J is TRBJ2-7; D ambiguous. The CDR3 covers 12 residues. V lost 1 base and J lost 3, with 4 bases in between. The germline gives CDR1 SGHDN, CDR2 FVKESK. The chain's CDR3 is CASSQGSYEQYF. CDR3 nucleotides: TGTGCCAGCAGCCAAGGCAGCTACGAGCAGTACTTC. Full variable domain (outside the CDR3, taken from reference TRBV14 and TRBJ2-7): EAGVTQFPSHSVIEKGQTVTLRCDPISGHDNLYWYRRVMGKEIKFLLHFVKESKQDESGMPNNRFLAERTGGTYSTLKVQPAELEDSGVYFCASSQGSYEQYFGPGTRLTVT.

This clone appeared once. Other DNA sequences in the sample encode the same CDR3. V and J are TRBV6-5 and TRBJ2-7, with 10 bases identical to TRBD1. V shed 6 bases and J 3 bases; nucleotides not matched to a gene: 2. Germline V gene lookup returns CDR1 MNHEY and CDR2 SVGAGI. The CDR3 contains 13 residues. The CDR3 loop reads CASSRDRGYEQYF. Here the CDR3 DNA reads TGTGCCAGCAGCCGGGACAGGGGCTACGAGCAGTACTTC.

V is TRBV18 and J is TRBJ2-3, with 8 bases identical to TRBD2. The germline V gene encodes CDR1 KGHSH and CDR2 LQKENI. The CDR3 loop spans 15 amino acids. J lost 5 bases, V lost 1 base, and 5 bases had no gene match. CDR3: CASSPLGGAGDTQYF. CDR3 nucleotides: TGTGCCAGCTCACCACTCGGGGGGGCAGGAGATACGCAGTATTTT.

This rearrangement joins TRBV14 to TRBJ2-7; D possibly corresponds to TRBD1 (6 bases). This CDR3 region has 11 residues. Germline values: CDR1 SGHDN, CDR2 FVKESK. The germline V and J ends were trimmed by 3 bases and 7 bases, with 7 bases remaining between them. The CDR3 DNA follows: TGTGCCAGCAGCCAGAGGGGGGAGCAGTACTTC. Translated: CASSQRGEQYF.

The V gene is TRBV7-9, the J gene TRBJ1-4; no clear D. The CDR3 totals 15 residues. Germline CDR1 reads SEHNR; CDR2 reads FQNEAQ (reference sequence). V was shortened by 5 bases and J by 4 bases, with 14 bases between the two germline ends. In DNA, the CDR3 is TGTGCCAGCAGCCCACTCTCATCGGGTAATGAAAAACTGTTTTTT. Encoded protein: CASSPLSSGNEKLFF.

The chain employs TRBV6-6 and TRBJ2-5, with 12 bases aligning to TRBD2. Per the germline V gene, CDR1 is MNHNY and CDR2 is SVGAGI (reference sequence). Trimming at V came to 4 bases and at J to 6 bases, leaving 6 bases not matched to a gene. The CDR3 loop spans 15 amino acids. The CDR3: CASSFSSGGAQTQYF. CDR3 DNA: TGTGCCAGCAGTTTCTCTAGCGGGGGGGCCCAGACCCAGTACTTC.

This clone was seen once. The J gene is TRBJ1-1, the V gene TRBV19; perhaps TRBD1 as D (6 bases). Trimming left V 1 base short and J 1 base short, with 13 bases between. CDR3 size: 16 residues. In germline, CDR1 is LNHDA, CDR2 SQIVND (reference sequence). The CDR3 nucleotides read TGTGCCAGTAGTATAGTCCCACAGGGATCGAACACTGAAGCTTTCTTT. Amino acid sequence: CASSIVPQGSNTEAFF. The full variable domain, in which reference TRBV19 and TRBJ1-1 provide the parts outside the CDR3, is DGGITQSPKYLFRKEGQNVTLSCEQNLNHDAMYWYRQDPGQGLRLIYYSQIVNDFQKGDIAEGYSVSREKKESFPLTVTSAQKNPTAFYLCASSIVPQGSNTEAFFGQGTRLTVV.

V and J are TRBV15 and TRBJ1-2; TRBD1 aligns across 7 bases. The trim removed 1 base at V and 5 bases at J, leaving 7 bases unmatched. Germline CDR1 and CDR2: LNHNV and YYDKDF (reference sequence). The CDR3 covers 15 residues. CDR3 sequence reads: CATSRGGRDSYGYTF. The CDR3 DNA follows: TGTGCCACCAGCAGAGGGGGCCGGGACAGTTATGGCTACACCTTC.

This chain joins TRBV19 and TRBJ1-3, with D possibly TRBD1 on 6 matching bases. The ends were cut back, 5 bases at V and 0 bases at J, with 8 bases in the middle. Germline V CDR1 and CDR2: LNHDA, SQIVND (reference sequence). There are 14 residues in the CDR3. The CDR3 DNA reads TGTGCCAGTAGTCTCAGGGGCTCTGGAAACACCATATATTTT. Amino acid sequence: CASSLRGSGNTIYF.

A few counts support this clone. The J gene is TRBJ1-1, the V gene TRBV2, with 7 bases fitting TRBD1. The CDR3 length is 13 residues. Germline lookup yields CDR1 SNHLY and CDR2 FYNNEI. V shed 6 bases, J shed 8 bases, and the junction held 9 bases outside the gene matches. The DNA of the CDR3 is TGTGCCAGCAGGAAAGGCGGACAGGCCGAAGCTTTCTTT. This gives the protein CASRKGGQAEAFF.

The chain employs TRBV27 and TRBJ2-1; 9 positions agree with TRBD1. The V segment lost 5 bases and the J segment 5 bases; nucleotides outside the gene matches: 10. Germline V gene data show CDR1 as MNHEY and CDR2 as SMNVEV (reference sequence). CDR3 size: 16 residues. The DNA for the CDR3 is TGTGCCAGCAGTCCACTGACAGGGGGAATCCACAATGAGCAGTTCTTC. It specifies CASSPLTGGIHNEQFF.

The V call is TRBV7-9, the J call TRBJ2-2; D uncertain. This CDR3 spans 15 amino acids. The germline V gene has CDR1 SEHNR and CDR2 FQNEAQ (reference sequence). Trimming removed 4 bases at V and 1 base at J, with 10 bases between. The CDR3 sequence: CASSSRIMNTGELFF. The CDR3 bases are TGTGCCAGCAGCTCGAGAATTATGAACACCGGGGAGCTGTTTTTT.

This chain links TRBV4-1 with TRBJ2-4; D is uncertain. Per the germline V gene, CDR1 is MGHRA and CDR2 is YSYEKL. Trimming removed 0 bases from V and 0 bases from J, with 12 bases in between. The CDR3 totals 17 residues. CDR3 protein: CASSQDRATGAKNIQYF. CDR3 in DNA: TGCGCCAGCAGCCAAGATAGAGCGACGGGAGCCAAAAACATTCAGTACTTC.

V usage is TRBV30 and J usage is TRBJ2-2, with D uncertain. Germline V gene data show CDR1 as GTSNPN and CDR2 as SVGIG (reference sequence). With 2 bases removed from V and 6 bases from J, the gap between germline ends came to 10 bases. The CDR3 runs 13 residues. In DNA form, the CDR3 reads TGTGCCTGGAGTTTAACCAGGTCCGGGGAGCTGTTTTTT. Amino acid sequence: CAWSLTRSGELFF.